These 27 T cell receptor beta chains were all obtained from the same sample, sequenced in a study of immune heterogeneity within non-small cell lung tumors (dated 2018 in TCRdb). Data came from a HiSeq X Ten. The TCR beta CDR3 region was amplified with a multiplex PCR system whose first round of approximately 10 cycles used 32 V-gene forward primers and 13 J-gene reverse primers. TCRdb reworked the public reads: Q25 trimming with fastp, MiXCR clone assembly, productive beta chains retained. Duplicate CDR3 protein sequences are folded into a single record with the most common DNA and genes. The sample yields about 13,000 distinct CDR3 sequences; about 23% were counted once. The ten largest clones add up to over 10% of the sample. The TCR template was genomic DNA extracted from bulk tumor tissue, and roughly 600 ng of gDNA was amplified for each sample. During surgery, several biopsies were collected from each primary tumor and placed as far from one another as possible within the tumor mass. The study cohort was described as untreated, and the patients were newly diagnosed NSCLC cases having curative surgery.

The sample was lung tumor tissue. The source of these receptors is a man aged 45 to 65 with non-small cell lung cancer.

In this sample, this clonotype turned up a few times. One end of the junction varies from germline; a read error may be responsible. This CDR3 reads CASSYYNEQLF. The DNA of the CDR3 is TGCGCCAGCAGTTATTACAATGAGCAGCTCTTC. V usage is TRBV5-1 and J usage is TRBJ2-1; D is unclear. The germline V gene has CDR1 SGHRS and CDR2 YFSETQ. The CDR3 totals 11 residues. The whole variable domain, remainder taken from reference TRBV5-1 and TRBJ2-1, is KAGVTQTPRYLIKTRGQQVTLSCSPISGHRSVSWYQQTPGQGLQFLFEYFSETQRNKGNFPGRFSGRQFSNSRSEMNVSTLELGDSALYLCASSYYNEQLFGPGTRLTVL.

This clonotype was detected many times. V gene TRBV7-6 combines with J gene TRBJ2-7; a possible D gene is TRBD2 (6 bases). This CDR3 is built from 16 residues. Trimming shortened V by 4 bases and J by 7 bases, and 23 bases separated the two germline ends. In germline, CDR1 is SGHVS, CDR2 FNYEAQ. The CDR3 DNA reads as TGTGCCAGCAGCTCCACGGCCTCCGGGGCCGGGGGAGAGCAGTACTTC. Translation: CASSSTASGAGGEQYF.

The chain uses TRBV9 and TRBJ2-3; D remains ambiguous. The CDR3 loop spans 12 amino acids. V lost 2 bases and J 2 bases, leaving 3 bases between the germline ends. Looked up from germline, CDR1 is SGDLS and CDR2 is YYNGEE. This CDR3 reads CASSVSTDTQYF. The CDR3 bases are TGTGCCAGCAGCGTGTCCACAGATACGCAGTATTTT.

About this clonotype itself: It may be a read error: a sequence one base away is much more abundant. This CDR3 is CARSVGGNYGYTF. As DNA, the CDR3 is TGTGCCAGAAGCGTTGGGGGTAACTATGGCTACACCTTC. J is TRBJ1-2 and V is TRBV11-2; weak D call: TRBD1 (5 bases). V lost 9 bases, J lost 1 base, and 12 bases lay in between. There are 13 residues in the CDR3. CDR1 and CDR2 (germline): SGHAT, FQNNGV.

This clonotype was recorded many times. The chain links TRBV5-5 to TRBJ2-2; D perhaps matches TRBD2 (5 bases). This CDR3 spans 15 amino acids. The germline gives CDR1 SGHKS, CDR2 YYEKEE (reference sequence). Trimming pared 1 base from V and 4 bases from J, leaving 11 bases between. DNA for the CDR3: TGTGCCAGCAGCTTGAGAGGGCGCCCCACCGGGGAGCTGTTTTTT. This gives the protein CASSLRGRPTGELFF.

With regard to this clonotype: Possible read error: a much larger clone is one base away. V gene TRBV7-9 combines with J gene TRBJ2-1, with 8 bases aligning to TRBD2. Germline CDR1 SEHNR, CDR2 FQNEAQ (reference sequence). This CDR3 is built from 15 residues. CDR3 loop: CASSLSGSSYNEQLF. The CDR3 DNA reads TGTGCCAGCAGCTTGAGCGGGAGTTCCTACAATGAGCAGCTCTTC.

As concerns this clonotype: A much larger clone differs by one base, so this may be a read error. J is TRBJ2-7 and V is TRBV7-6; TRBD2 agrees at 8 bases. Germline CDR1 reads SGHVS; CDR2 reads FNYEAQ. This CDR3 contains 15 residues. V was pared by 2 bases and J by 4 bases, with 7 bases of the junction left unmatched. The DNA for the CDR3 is TGTGCCAGCAGCTTATATCCGGGAGGGTCTTACGAGCAGTACTTC. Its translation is CASSLYPGGSYEQYF.

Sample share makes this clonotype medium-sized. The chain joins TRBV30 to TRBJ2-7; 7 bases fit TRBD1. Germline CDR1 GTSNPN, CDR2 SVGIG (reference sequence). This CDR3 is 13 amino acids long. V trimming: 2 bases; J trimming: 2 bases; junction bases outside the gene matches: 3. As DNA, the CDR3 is TGTGCCTGGAGTCCGGGACAGACCTACGAGCAGTACTTC. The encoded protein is CAWSPGQTYEQYF.

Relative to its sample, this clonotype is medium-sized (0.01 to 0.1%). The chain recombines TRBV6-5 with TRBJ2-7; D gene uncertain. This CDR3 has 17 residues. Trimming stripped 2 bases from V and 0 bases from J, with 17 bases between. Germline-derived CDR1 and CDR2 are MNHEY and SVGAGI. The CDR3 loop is CASSYLGSDVLSYEQYF. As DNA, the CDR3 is TGTGCCAGCAGTTACCTGGGGTCGGACGTCCTCTCCTACGAGCAGTACTTC.

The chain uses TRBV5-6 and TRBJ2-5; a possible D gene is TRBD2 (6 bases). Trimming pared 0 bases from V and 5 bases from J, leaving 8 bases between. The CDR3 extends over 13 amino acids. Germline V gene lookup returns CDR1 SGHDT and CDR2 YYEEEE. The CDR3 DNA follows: TGTGCCAGCAGCTTGGGGGCGGGGGAGACCCAGTACTTC. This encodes CASSLGAGETQYF.

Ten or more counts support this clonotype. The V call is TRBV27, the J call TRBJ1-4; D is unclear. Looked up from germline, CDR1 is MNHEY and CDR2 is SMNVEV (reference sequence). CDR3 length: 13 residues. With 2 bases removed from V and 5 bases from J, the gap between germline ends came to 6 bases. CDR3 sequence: CASSLLGNEKLFF. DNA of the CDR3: TGTGCCAGCAGTTTACTTGGGAATGAAAAACTGTTTTTT.

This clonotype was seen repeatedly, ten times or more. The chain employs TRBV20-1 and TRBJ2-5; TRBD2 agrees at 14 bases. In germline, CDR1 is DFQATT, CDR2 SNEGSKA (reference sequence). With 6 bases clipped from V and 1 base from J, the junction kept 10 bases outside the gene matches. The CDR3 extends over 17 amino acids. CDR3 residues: CSAGGLAGALSQETQYF. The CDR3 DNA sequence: TGCAGTGCAGGGGGACTAGCGGGAGCCCTCTCCCAAGAGACCCAGTACTTC.

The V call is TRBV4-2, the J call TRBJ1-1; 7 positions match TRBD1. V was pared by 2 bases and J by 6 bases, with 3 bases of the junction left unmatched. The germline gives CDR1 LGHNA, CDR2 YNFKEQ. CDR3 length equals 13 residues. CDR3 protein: CASSQSDRPEAFF. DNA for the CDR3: TGTGCCAGCAGCCAATCGGACAGGCCTGAAGCTTTCTTT.

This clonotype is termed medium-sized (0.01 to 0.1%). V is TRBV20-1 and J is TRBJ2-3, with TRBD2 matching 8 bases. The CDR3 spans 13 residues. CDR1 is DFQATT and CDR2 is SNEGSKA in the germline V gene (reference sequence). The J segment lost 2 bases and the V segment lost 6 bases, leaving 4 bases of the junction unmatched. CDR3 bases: TGCAGTGCCTCAGCGGGAGTCACAGATACGCAGTATTTT. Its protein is CSASAGVTDTQYF.

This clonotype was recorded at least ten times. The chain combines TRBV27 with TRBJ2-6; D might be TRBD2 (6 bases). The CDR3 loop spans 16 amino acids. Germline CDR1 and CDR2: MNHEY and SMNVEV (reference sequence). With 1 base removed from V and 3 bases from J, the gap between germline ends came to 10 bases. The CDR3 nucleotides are TGTGCCAGCAGTTTATATTCCGGGAGTGGGGCCAACGTCCTGACTTTC. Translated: CASSLYSGSGANVLTF.

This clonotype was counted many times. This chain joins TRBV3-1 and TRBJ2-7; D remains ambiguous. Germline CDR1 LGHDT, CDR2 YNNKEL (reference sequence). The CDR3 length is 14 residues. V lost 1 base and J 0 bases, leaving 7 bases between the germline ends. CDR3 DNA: TGTGCCAGCAGCCAAGGACGCGGCTCCTACGAGCAGTACTTC. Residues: CASSQGRGSYEQYF.

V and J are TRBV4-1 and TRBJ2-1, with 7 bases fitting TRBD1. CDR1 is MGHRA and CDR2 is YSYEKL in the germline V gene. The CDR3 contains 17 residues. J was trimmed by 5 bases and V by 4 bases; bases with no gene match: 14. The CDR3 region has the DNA TGCGCCAGCAGCCCGACATCAGGGGGTCCCCCAAACAATGAGCAGTTCTTC. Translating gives CASSPTSGGPPNNEQFF.

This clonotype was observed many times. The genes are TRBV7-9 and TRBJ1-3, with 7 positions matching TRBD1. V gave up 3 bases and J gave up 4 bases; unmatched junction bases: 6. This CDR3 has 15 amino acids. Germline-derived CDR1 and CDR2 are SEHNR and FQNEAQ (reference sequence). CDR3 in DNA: TGTGCCAGCAGCTTCTCGACAGGGACAGGAAACACCATATATTTT. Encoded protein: CASSFSTGTGNTIYF.

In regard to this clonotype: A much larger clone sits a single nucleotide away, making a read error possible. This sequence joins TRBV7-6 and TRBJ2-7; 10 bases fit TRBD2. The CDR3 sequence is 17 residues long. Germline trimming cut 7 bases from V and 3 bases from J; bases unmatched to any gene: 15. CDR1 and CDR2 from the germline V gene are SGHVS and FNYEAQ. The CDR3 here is CASNQYLSLAGVYEQYF. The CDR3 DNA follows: TGTGCCAGCAACCAGTATTTGAGTCTAGCGGGGGTCTACGAGCAGTACTTC.

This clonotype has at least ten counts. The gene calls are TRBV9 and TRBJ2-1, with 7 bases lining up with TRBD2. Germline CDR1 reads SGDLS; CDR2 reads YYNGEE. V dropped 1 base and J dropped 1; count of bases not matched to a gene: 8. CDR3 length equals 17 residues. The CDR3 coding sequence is TGTGCCAGCAGCGTATCATCCCGACTAGCTTCCTACAATGAGCAGTTCTTC. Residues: CASSVSSRLASYNEQFF.

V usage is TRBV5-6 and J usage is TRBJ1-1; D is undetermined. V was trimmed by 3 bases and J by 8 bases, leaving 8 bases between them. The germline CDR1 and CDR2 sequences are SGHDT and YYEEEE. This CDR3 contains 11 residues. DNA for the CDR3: TGTGCCAGCAGCTGCGCCGTGGAAGCTTTCTTT. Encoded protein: CASSCAVEAFF.

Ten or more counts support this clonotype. CDR3 residues: CASSLEIGGEDEQYF. DNA for the CDR3: TGTGCCAGCAGCTTAGAGATAGGAGGAGAGGACGAGCAGTACTTC. The rearrangement joins TRBV7-9 to TRBJ2-7; TRBD2 is a possible D gene (5 bases). CDR1 SEHNR and CDR2 FQNEAQ come from the germline V gene (reference sequence). Deletions cut 1 base from V and 5 bases from J, with 15 bases between. This CDR3 spans 15 amino acids.

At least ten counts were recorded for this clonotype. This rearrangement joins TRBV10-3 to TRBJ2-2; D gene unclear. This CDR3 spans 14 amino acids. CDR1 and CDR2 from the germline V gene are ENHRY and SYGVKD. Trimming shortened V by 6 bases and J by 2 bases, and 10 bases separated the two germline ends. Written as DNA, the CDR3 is TGTGCCATCAGACAAGAACTAAACACCGGGGAGCTGTTTTTT. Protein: CAIRQELNTGELFF.

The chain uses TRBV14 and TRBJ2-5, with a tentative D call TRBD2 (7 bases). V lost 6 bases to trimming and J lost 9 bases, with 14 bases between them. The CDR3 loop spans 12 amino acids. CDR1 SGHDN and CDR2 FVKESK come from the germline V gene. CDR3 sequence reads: CASRRGLGPQYF. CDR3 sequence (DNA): TGTGCCAGCAGGCGGGGGCTGGGGCCCCAGTACTTC. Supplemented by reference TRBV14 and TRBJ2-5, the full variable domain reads EAGVTQFPSHSVIEKGQTVTLRCDPISGHDNLYWYRRVMGKEIKFLLHFVKESKQDESGMPNNRFLAERTGGTYSTLKVQPAELEDSGVYFCASRRGLGPQYFGPGTRLLVL.

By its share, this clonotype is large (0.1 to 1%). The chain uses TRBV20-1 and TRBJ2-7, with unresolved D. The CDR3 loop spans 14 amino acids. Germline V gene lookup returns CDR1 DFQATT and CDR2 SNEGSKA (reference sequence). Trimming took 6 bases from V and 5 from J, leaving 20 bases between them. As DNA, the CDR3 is TGCAGTGCAACCAAGACCGCCGTAGTCGACGAGCAGTACTTC. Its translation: CSATKTAVVDEQYF.

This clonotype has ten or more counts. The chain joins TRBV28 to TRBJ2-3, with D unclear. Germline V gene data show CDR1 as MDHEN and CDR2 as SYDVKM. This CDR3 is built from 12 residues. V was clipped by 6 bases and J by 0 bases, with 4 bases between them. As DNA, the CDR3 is TGTGCCAGCAGGAAGAGCACAGATACGCAGTATTTT. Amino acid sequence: CASRKSTDTQYF.

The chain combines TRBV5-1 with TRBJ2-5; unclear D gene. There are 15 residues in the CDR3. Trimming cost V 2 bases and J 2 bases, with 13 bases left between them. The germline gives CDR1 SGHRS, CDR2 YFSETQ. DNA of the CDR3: TGCGCCAGCAGCTTTTTGGGTTCTAGTCAAGAGACCCAGTACTTC. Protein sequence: CASSFLGSSQETQYF.